This T cell receptor (beta chain) was sequenced during a study of OX40 agonist ivuxolimab in advanced cancers. Overall study context: It was ivuxolimab, an agonistic anti-OX40 (CD134) antibody, that patients were treated with. Earlier treatment with anti-PD-1, anti-PD-L1 or anti-CTLA-4 was permitted, and 35% to 40% had received some.

This clone showed up just once. Its target is unknown. Regarding the study as a whole: Clonal expansion was seen in CD4+ and CD8+ blood T cells by week 6 at 0.1 to 3.0 mg/kg. CD8+ T cells (on average) carried more expanded clones than CD4+ T cells.

Germline V lookup: CDR1 MNHEY, CDR2 SMNVEV (reference sequence). The CDR3 totals 15 residues. The V gene end was trimmed by 6 bases and the J gene end by 9 bases; junction bases not matched to a gene: 13. This table comes from immunoSEQ multiplex PCR, and its TCRdb copy is limited to in-frame clones, with some not included. Here the sample spans around 40,000 clones, around 80% being singletons. The origin of this receptor is an adult with an advanced solid tumor such as melanoma, head and neck, liver or kidney cancer. The source was CD4+ or CD8+ T cells sorted from blood, collected in a trial of the OX40 agonist ivuxolimab. The rearrangement joins TRBV27 to TRBJ2-1; 8 bases line up with TRBD2. The CDR3 bases are TGTGCCAGCAGACCTGTGGGGACTAGGACCTCTGAGCAGTTCTTC. It translates to CASRPVGTRTSEQFF.